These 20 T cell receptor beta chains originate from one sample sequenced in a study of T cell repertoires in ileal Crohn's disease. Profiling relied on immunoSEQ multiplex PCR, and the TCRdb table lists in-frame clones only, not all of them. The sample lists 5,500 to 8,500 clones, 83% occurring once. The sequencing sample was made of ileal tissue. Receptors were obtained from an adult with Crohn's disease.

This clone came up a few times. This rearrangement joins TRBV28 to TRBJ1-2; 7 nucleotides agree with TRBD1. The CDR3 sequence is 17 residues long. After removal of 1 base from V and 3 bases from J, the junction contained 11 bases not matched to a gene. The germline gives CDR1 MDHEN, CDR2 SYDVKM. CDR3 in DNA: TGTGCCAGCAGTTTATTCCTACAGACAGGGCTTGACTATGGCTACACCTTC. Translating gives CASSLFLQTGLDYGYTF.

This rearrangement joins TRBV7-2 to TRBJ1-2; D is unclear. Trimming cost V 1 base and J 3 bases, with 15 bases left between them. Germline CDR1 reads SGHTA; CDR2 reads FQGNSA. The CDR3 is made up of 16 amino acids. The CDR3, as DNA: TGTGCCAGCAGCTTAGGCGTTCGGCGGCCTGACTATGGCTACACCTTC. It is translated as CASSLGVRRPDYGYTF.

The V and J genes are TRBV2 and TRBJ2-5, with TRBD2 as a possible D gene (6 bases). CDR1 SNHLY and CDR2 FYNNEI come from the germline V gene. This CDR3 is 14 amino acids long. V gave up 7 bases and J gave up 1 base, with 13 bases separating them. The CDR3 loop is CASKRRGTQETQYF. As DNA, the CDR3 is TGTGCCAGCAAAAGGAGGGGAACCCAAGAGACCCAGTACTTC.

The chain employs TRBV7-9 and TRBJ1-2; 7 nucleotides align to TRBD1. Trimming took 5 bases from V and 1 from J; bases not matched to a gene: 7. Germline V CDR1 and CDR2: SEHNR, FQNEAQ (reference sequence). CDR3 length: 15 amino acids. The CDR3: CASSQRQGYNYGYTF. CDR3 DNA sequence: TGTGCCAGCAGCCAAAGACAGGGTTATAACTATGGCTACACCTTC.

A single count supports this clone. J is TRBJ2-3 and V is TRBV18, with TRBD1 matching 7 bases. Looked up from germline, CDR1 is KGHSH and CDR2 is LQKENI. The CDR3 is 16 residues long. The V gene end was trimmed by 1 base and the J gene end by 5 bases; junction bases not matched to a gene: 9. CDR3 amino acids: CASSPRKGAREDTQYF. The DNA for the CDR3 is TGTGCCAGCTCACCACGCAAGGGGGCGCGAGAAGATACGCAGTATTTT.

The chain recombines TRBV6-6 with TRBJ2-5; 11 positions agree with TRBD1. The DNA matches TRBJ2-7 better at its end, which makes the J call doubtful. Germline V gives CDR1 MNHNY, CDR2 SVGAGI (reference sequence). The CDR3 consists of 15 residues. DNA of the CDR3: TGTGCCAGCATCGTGGGACAGGGGGTTCTATACGAGCAGTACTTC. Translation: CASIVGQGVLYEQYF.

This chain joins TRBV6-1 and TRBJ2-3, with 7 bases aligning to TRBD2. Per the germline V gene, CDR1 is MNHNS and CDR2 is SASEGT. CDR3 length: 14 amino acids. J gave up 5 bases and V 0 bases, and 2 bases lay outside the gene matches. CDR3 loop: CASSEAGGRDTQYF. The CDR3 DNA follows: TGTGCCAGCAGTGAAGCGGGAGGGAGAGATACGCAGTATTTT.

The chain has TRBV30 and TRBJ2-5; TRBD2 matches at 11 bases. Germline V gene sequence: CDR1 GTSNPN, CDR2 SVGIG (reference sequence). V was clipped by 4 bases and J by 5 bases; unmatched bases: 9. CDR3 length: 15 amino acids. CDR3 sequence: CAWTKGTSGLETQYF. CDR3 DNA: TGTGCCTGGACTAAGGGGACTAGCGGTTTGGAGACCCAGTACTTC.

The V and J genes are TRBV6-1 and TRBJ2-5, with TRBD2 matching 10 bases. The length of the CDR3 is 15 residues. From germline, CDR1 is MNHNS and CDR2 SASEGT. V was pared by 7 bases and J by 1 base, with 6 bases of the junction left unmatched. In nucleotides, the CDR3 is TGTGCCAGCACATCTTTAGCGGGGGGCCAAGAGACCCAGTACTTC. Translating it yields CASTSLAGGQETQYF.

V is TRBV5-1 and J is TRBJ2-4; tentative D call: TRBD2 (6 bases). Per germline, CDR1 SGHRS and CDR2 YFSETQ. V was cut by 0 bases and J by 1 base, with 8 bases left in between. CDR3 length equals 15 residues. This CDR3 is CASSLAGGAKNIQYF. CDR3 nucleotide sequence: TGCGCCAGCAGCTTGGCCGGGGGTGCCAAAAACATTCAGTACTTC.

For the CDR3, the DNA is TGTGCCAGCAGCTTAGGAGGACTAGCGGGAGGGACCTACGAGCAGTACTTC. Its protein is CASSLGGLAGGTYEQYF. This chain connects TRBV7-6 to TRBJ2-7; 15 bases are shared with TRBD2. The germline CDR1 and CDR2 sequences are SGHVS and FNYEAQ. V lost 1 base to trimming and J lost 2 bases; unmatched junction nucleotides: 3. The CDR3 has 17 residues.

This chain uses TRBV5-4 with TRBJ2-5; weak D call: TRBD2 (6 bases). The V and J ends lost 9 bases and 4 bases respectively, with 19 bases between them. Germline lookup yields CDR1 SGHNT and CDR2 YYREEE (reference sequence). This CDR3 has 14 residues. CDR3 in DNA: TGTGCCACCGGGACTTCCGGGGTGGCAGAGACCCAGTACTTC. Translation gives CATGTSGVAETQYF.

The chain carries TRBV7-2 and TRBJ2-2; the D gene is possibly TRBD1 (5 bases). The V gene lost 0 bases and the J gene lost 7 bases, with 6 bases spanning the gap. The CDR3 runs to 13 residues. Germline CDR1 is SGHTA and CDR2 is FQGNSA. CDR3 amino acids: CASSLAQGGELFF. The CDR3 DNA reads TGTGCCAGCAGCTTAGCCCAGGGCGGGGAGCTGTTTTTT. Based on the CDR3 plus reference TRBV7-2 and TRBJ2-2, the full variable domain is GAGVSQSPSNKVTEKGKDVELRCDPISGHTALYWYRQSLGQGLEFLIYFQGNSAPDKSGLPSDRFSAERTGGSVSTLTIQRTQQEDSAVYLCASSLAQGGELFFGEGSRLTVL.

The CDR3 loop is CASSRQGLDTDTQYF. The CDR3 coding sequence is TGTGCCAGCAGCCGACAGGGTCTCGACACAGATACGCAGTATTTT. J is TRBJ2-3 and V is TRBV6-6, with 7 bases lining up with TRBD1. This CDR3 is 15 amino acids long. In germline, CDR1 is MNHNY, CDR2 SVGAGI (reference sequence). Trimming cost V 6 bases and J 2 bases; bases outside gene matches: 8.

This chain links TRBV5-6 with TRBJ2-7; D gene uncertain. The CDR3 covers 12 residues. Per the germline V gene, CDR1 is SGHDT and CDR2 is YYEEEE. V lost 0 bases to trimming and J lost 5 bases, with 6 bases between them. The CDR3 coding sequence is TGTGCCAGCAGCTTGGCTCAGAACGAGCAGTACTTC. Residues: CASSLAQNEQYF.

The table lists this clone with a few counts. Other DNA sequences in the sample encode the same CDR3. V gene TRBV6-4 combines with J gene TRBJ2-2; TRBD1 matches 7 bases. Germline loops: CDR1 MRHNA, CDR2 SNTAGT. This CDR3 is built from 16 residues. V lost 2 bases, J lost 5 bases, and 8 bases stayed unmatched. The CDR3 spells CASSDTTDRATGELFF. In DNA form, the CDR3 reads TGTGCCAGCAGTGACACCACCGACAGGGCGACCGGGGAGCTGTTTTTT.

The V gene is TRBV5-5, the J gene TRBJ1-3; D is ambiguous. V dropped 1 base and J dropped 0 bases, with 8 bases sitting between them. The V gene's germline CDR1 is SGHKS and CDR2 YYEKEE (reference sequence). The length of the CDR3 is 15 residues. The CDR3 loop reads CASSLYPSSGNTIYF. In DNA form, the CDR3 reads TGTGCCAGCAGCTTGTATCCGAGCTCTGGAAACACCATATATTTT.

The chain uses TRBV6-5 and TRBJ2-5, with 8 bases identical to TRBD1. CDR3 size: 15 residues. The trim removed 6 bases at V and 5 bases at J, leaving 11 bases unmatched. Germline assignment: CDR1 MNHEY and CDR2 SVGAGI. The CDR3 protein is CASRRQGLGWETQYF. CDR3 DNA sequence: TGTGCCAGCAGGCGACAGGGGTTAGGGTGGGAGACCCAGTACTTC.

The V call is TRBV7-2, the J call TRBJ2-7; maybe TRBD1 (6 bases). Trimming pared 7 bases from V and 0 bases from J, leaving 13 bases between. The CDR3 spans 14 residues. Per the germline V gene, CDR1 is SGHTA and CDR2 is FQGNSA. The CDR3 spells CASINWDTSYEQYF. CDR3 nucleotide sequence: TGTGCCAGCATCAACTGGGACACCTCCTACGAGCAGTACTTC.

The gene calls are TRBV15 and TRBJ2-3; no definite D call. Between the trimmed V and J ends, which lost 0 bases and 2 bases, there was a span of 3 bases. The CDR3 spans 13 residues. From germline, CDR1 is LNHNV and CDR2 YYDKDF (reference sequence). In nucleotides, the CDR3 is TGTGCCACCAGCAGAGAATACACAGATACGCAGTATTTT. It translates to CATSREYTDTQYF.